This T cell receptor (beta chain) came from a study of cytomegalovirus exposure and HLA in healthy donors. The PCR used 60 Vbeta and 13 Jbeta primers. Profiling relied on immunoSEQ multiplex PCR, and the TCRdb table lists in-frame clones only, not all of them. The sample includes approximately 140,000 clones, approximately 80% of them seen just once. The clonotype originates from a male donor in good health and CMV-seronegative. Sequenced material: PBMCs.

DNA of the CDR3: TGTGCCAGCAGCGACAGGCCCGGCTACACCTTC. It encodes CASSDRPGYTF. V usage is TRBV28 and J usage is TRBJ1-2, with D maybe TRBD1 (6 bases). The CDR3 consists of 11 residues. The germline V gene has CDR1 MDHEN and CDR2 SYDVKM. Trimming shortened V by 6 bases and J by 8 bases, and 10 bases separated the two germline ends.